The 23 T cell receptor beta chains below were found in one sample sequenced in a study of T cells in Graves' hyperthyroidism and ophthalmopathy. The CDR3 regions of TCR beta were amplified from RNA transcripts. A set of HTBI primers served as the primers for a first-round RT-PCR of the TCR CDR3. TCRdb re-analysed the multiplex PCR reads in MiXCR, keeping a single row per CDR3 protein. The sample records about 210,000 distinct CDR3 sequences, approximately 17% being singletons. Sequencing used blood. The receptors here all came from a man aged 45-65 years with Graves' hyperthyroidism.

This clonotype was counted ten times or more. The V and J genes are TRBV12-3 or TRBV12-4 and TRBJ2-5, with TRBD2 matching 10 bases. The CDR3 runs 15 residues. Trimming took 6 bases from V and 3 from J; bases not matched to a gene: 7. As DNA, the CDR3 is TGTGCCAGCAGGGCCCCGGGACTAGCGAAAGAGACCCAGTACTTC. Amino acids: CASRAPGLAKETQYF.

This clonotype was recorded a few times. The chain is built from TRBV5-1 and TRBJ2-2; 7 bases match TRBD1. The CDR3 has 15 amino acids. The V segment lost 3 bases and the J segment 7 bases; nucleotides outside the gene matches: 9. Germline CDR1 is SGHRS and CDR2 is YFSETQ. Written as DNA, the CDR3 is TGCGCCAGCAGCTCGTCGGGACAGCAGGGCGGGGAGCTGTTTTTT. Protein: CASSSSGQQGGELFF.

This clonotype was detected ten times or more. V usage is TRBV12-3 or TRBV12-4 and J usage is TRBJ2-1; D tentatively reads TRBD1 or TRBD2 (5 bases each). The CDR3 spans 14 residues. Trimming removed 5 bases from V and 9 bases from J, with 17 bases in between. DNA for the CDR3: TGTGCCAGCAGTAAAACGGGGCCCACCTTTGAGCAGTTCTTC. Translated, it gives CASSKTGPTFEQFF.

The table lists this clonotype with many counts. The V call is TRBV7-9, the J call TRBJ2-6; TRBD1 is a possible D gene (6 bases). Germline loops: CDR1 SEHNR, CDR2 FQNEAQ (reference sequence). The CDR3 is 19 amino acids. V lost 1 base to trimming and J lost 1 base, with 17 bases between them. The CDR3 coding sequence is TGTGCCAGCAGCTTAGTAGGAGTCACAGGGCCTTCTGGGGCCAACGTCCTGACTTTC. This sequence encodes CASSLVGVTGPSGANVLTF.

The chain recombines TRBV15 with TRBJ2-1; no reliable D call. Trimming removed 3 bases at V and 5 bases at J, with 11 bases between. The CDR3 contains 14 residues. CDR1 LNHNV and CDR2 YYDKDF come from the germline V gene (reference sequence). The CDR3 DNA is TGTGCCACCAGCAGTGCGGACGGCGACAATGAGCAGTTCTTC. This encodes CATSSADGDNEQFF.

The count of this clonotype is one. CDR3 sequence (DNA): TGTGCCAGCAGCTTGGGACAGGGGACATCGGATACGCAGTATTTT. Amino acids: CASSLGQGTSDTQYF. The chain couples TRBV5-6 to TRBJ2-3; 8 bases match TRBD1. Germline-derived CDR1 and CDR2 are SGHDT and YYEEEE. Losses at the gene ends were 0 bases for V and 6 bases for J; bases not matched to a gene: 6. The CDR3 is 15 amino acids. The full variable domain, in which reference TRBV5-6 and TRBJ2-3 provide the parts outside the CDR3, is DAGVTQSPTHLIKTRGQQVTLRCSPKSGHDTVSWYQQALGQGPQFIFQYYEEEERQRGNFPDRFSGHQFPNYSSELNVNALLLGDSALYLCASSLGQGTSDTQYFGPGTRLTVL.

At least ten counts were recorded for this clonotype. This rearrangement joins TRBV10-2 to TRBJ2-7; 9 bases match TRBD2. V lost 11 bases to trimming and J lost 3 bases; unmatched junction nucleotides: 8. In germline, CDR1 is WSHSY, CDR2 SAAADI. The CDR3 has 13 residues. CDR3 sequence: CAGSSGGGYEQYF. CDR3 in DNA: TGCGCCGGTAGTAGCGGGGGTGGCTACGAGCAGTACTTC.

The table lists this clonotype with a few counts. This chain uses TRBV4-2 with TRBJ2-2; possible D gene TRBD1, 6 bases. Trimming shortened V by 6 bases and J by 4 bases, and 18 bases separated the two germline ends. The V gene's germline CDR1 is LGHNA and CDR2 YNFKEQ. The length of the CDR3 is 16 residues. CDR3: CASRPQQGPGTGELFF. In DNA, the CDR3 is TGTGCCAGCAGACCCCAGCAGGGGCCGGGCACCGGGGAGCTGTTTTTT.

As to this clonotype: A much larger clone is a single base away; this may be a read error. This sequence joins TRBV12-3 or TRBV12-4 and TRBJ2-7; no reliable D call. The DNA end favors TRBJ2-1, so the J call may be wrong. This CDR3 comprises 12 residues. CDR3 residues: CASTGQSYEQFF. The CDR3 nucleotides are TGTGCCAGCACCGGCCAATCCTACGAGCAGTTCTTC.

V is TRBV7-3 and J is TRBJ2-2, with 12 bases that match TRBD2. The trim removed 1 base at V and 0 bases at J, leaving 3 bases unmatched. The CDR3 spans 18 residues. Germline V gene lookup returns CDR1 SGHTA and CDR2 FQGTGA. DNA for the CDR3: TGTGCCAGCAGCTTAATCGGACTAGCGGGATCGAACACCGGGGAGCTGTTTTTT. It encodes CASSLIGLAGSNTGELFF.

V gene TRBV2 combines with J gene TRBJ2-3; 7 positions agree with TRBD2. Germline-derived CDR1 and CDR2 are SNHLY and FYNNEI. Trimming at V came to 8 bases and at J to 5 bases, leaving 7 bases not matched to a gene. The CDR3 extends over 13 amino acids. This chain's CDR3 is CASGRETQDTQYF. CDR3 coding DNA: TGTGCCAGCGGGCGGGAGACGCAAGATACGCAGTATTTT.

This clonotype occurred many times. The chain has TRBV12-3 or TRBV12-4 and TRBJ2-2; D not certain. V was trimmed by 3 bases and J by 1 base, leaving 9 bases between them. The length of the CDR3 is 15 residues. The CDR3 loop is CASSLNGQNTGELFF. CDR3 DNA: TGTGCCAGCAGTTTGAACGGGCAGAACACCGGGGAGCTGTTTTTT.

This clonotype was observed a handful of times. This sequence joins TRBV20-1 and TRBJ1-5; maybe TRBD1 (6 bases). Trimming stripped 2 bases from V and 7 bases from J, with 12 bases between. The germline V gene encodes CDR1 DFQATT and CDR2 SNEGSKA (reference sequence). The CDR3 is 13 amino acids. CDR3 protein: CSARRPGAQPQHF. Here the CDR3 DNA reads TGCAGTGCTAGACGCCCAGGGGCCCAGCCCCAGCATTTT.

This clonotype showed up many times. The chain combines TRBV25-1 with TRBJ1-1; 10 bases are a match to TRBD1. The CDR3 is made up of 12 amino acids. The V gene end was trimmed by 6 bases and the J gene end by 5 bases; junction bases not matched to a gene: 0. The germline V gene has CDR1 MGHDK and CDR2 SYGVNS. The CDR3 region has the DNA TGTGCCAGCAGGGGACAGGGGACTGAAGCTTTCTTT. Translated, it gives CASRGQGTEAFF.

This clonotype was found many times. The chain joins TRBV18 to TRBJ2-5; D unclear. The CDR3 is made up of 13 amino acids. Germline V gene data show CDR1 as KGHSH and CDR2 as LQKENI. Between the trimmed V and J ends, which lost 3 bases and 0 bases, there was a span of 5 bases. CDR3 sequence (DNA): TGTGCCAGCTCACCTCTAGACCAAGAGACCCAGTACTTC. It codes for CASSPLDQETQYF. The entire variable domain, with the rest obtained from reference TRBV18 and TRBJ2-5, is as follows: NAGVMQNPRHLVRRRGQEARLRCSPMKGHSHVYWYRQLPEEGLKFMVYLQKENIIDESGMPKERFSAEFPKEGPSILRIQQVVRGDSAAYFCASSPLDQETQYFGPGTRLLVL.

This clonotype has a count of ten or more. The CDR3 reads CASSYTKDYGYTF. CDR3 nucleotides: TGTGCCAGCAGTTACACGAAAGACTATGGCTACACCTTC. The rearrangement joins TRBV6-5 to TRBJ1-2, with D unresolved. V was clipped by 2 bases and J by 3 bases, with 7 bases between them. Germline V gives CDR1 MNHEY, CDR2 SVGAGI. This CDR3 spans 13 amino acids.

This clonotype has a single count. The chain combines TRBV28 with TRBJ2-4; D call uncertain. The V and J ends lost 8 bases and 2 bases respectively, with 10 bases between them. The germline gives CDR1 MDHEN, CDR2 SYDVKM. The CDR3 totals 13 residues. Here the CDR3 DNA reads TGTGCCAGCTTAACCAGCTCCAAAAACATTCAGTACTTC. This gives the protein CASLTSSKNIQYF.

This clonotype occurred many times. V and J are TRBV12-3 or TRBV12-4 and TRBJ2-2, with 8 nucleotides matching TRBD1. With 8 bases clipped from V and 12 bases from J, the junction kept 11 bases outside the gene matches. The CDR3 covers 13 residues. As DNA, the CDR3 is TGTGCCAGCCTGCGGGACACAGGGGGTCAGCTGTTTTTT. It encodes CASLRDTGGQLFF.

This clonotype was observed many times. The gene calls are TRBV6-5 and TRBJ2-7; D is unclear. Trimming removed 2 bases at V and 4 bases at J, with 12 bases between. Germline V gene lookup returns CDR1 MNHEY and CDR2 SVGAGI. The CDR3 covers 14 residues. The CDR3 DNA follows: TGTGCCAGCAGTTACATGACGGACGGGTACGAGCAGTACTTC. It codes for CASSYMTDGYEQYF.

In this sample, this clonotype turned up many times. The rearrangement uses TRBV18 and TRBJ2-7; TRBD2 is a possible D gene (6 bases). This CDR3 region has 16 residues. CDR1 and CDR2 from the germline V gene are KGHSH and LQKENI. The ends were cut back, 1 base at V and 0 bases at J, with 13 bases in the middle. CDR3 loop: CASSPLAGPISYEQYF. DNA for the CDR3: TGTGCCAGCTCACCACTCGCGGGACCGATCTCCTACGAGCAGTACTTC.

This rearrangement joins TRBV6-2 or TRBV6-3 to TRBJ2-4, with D possibly TRBD2 on 7 matching bases. Germline V CDR1 and CDR2: MNHEY, SVGEGT. CDR3 length: 14 residues. V was pared by 7 bases and J by 5 bases, with 15 bases between. CDR3 sequence: CASTRIGGQNIQYF. As DNA, the CDR3 is TGTGCCAGCACCCGGATCGGGGGGCAAAACATTCAGTACTTC.

This clonotype has ten or more counts. The chain recombines TRBV5-6 with TRBJ2-7, with D possibly being TRBD2 (5 bases). CDR1 is SGHDT and CDR2 is YYEEEE in the germline V gene. This CDR3 contains 15 residues. The V end lost 0 bases, the J end lost 2 bases, and 12 bases lay between the germline ends. DNA for the CDR3: TGTGCCAGCAGCTTGGGGGCCCACGGGACCTACGAGCAGTACTTC. It encodes CASSLGAHGTYEQYF.

This clonotype was observed a handful of times. The chain recombines TRBV18 with TRBJ2-7; D possibly uses TRBD1 or TRBD2 (6 bases each). The V end was cut by 3 bases, the J end by 3 bases, with 12 bases between. This CDR3 has 14 amino acids. Germline lookup yields CDR1 KGHSH and CDR2 LQKENI. DNA of the CDR3: TGTGCCAGCTCACCGACGGGGGCAATCTACGAGCAGTACTTC. Protein: CASSPTGAIYEQYF.